This T cell receptor (beta chain) was found in a study of cytotoxic CD8 clonotypes in ibrutinib-treated CLL. Study outcomes and limitations: Public clonotypes were uncommon and contracted or stayed stable on treatment.

Details on this clone: Its antigen is unknown.

The table came from immunoSEQ multiplex PCR; TCRdb's copy has only in-frame clones and leaves some out. In the table there are 35,000 to 50,000 clones, roughly 69% of which are singletons. The CDR3 runs 13 residues. Germline V CDR1 and CDR2: LNHDA, SQIVND (reference sequence). The V gene lost 11 bases and the J gene lost 4 bases, with 15 bases spanning the gap. This TCR came from a human donor with chronic lymphocytic leukemia. The gene calls are TRBV19 and TRBJ1-3; D gene unclear. The sequencing used PBMCs, collected after 12 months of ibrutinib treatment. CDR3 bases: TGTGCCTCCAGGCCTCGGGGAGGAAACACCATATATTTT. This gives the protein CASRPRGGNTIYF.